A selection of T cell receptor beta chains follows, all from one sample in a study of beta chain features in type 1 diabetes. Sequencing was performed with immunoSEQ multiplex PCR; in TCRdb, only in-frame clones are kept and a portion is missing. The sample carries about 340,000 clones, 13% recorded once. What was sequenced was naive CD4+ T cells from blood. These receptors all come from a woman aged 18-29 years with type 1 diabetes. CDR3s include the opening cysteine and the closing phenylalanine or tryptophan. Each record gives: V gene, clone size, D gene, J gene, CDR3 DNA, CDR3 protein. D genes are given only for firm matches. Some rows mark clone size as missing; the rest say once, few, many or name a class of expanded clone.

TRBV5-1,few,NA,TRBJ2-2,TGCGCCAGCAGCTTGGTAGCGGCGAACACCGGGGAGCTGTTTTTT,CASSLVAANTGELFF
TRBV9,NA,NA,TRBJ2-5,TGTGCCAGCAGCGTAGGGCTTTGGGAGACCCAGTACTTC,CASSVGLWETQYF
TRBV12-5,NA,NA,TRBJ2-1,TGTGCTAGTGGTCCCGTGAGGGAGCAGTTCTTC,CASGPVREQFF
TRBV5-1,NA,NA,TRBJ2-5,TGCGCCAGCAGCAACGGGGTGAACGGAGAGACCCAGTACTTC,CASSNGVNGETQYF
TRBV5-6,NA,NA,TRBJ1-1,TGTGCCAGCAGTTCAGGGATTAACACTGAAGCTTTCTTT,CASSSGINTEAFF
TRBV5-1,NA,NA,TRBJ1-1,TGCGCCAGCAGCTTGAGGGGTCCGAGCACTGAAGCTTTCTTT,CASSLRGPSTEAFF
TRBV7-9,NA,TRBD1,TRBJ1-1,TGTGCCAGCAGCCCGGACAGGGTTAACACTGAAGCTTTCTTT,CASSPDRVNTEAFF
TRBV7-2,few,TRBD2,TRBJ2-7,TGTGCCAGCAGCCCCACTCGGCTAGCGGCCTCCTACGAGCAGTACTTC,CASSPTRLAASYEQYF
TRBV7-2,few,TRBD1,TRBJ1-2,TGTGCCAGCAGCCAACAGGACAGGGGGTTCTATGGCTACACCTTC,CASSQQDRGFYGYTF
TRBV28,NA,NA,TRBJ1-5,TGTGCCAGCTCCGAAGGAGGCAAGTCGCATCAGCCCCAGCATTTT,CASSEGGKSHQPQHF
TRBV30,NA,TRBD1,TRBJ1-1,TGTGCCTTTTGGGACAGAGACACTGAAGCTTTCTTT,CAFWDRDTEAFF
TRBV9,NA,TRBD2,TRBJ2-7,TGTGCCAGCAGCGTAGGCGCTAGCGGGGTCCTTGACTACGAGCAGTACTTC,CASSVGASGVLDYEQYF
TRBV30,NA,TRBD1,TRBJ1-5,TGTGCCTGCAAAGACAGGGGCTATCAGCCCCAGCATTTT,CACKDRGYQPQHF
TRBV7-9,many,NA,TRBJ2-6,TGTGCCAGCACCCCATCCTCTGGGGCCAACGTCCTGACTTTC,CASTPSSGANVLTF
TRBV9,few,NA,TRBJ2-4,TGTGCCAGCAGCGTAGACAGGGAAAACATTCAGTACTTC,CASSVDRENIQYF
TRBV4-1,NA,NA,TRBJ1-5,TGCGCCAGCAGCCAAATCGGGGGAGGGGGTCCTCAGCCCCAGCATTTT,CASSQIGGGGPQPQHF
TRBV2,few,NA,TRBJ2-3,TGTGCCAGCAGTTCTACTACGCAGTATTTT,CASSSTTQYF
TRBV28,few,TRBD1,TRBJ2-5,TGTGCCAGCAGTTTGGGACAGGGGAAAGAGACCCAGTACTTC,CASSLGQGKETQYF
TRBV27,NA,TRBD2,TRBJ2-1,TGTGCCAGCGGTAGCGGGAGGCTTGACAATGAGCAGTTCTTC,CASGSGRLDNEQFF
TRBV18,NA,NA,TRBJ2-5,TGTGCCAGCTCAACCGCGGTGATCAGGGGCGAGACCCAGTACTTC,CASSTAVIRGETQYF
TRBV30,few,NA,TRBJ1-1,TGTGCCTGGAGTGTCCCAGAAACCTTGATGAACACTGAAGCTTTCTTT,CAWSVPETLMNTEAFF
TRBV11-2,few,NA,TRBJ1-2,TGTGCCAGCACCCCTGGGGAAGGGGGCTATGGCTACACCTTC,CASTPGEGGYGYTF
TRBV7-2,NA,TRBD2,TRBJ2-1,TGTGCCAGCAGCTTAGGAGAGTGGGGCGGGAGGGGCAATGAGCAGTTCTTC,CASSLGEWGGRGNEQFF
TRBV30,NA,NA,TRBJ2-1,TGTGCCTGGAGTTGGGCGAATGGGCAGTTCTTC,CAWSWANGQFF
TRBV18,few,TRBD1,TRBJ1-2,TGTGCCAGCTCACTGAGTCCCGGGACAGGGCCCTATGGCTACACCTTC,CASSLSPGTGPYGYTF
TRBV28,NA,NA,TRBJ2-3,TGTGCCAGCAGTGCCCCCGCGAGAACAGATACGCAGTATTTT,CASSAPARTDTQYF
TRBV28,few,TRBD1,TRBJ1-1,TGTGCCAGCAGCCTTAGGACAGGGGCTCCTGAAGCTTTCTTT,CASSLRTGAPEAFF
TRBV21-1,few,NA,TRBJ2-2,TGTGCCAGCGGTAGGAAACAGCCGACCGGGGAGCTGTTTTTT,CASGRKQPTGELFF
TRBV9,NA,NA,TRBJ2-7,TGTGCCAGCAGCGTAGGGGGGACTCCATACGAGCAGTACTTC,CASSVGGTPYEQYF
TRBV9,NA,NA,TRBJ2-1,TGTGCCAGCAGCGGGTCGGGAGAGCAGTTCTTC,CASSGSGEQFF
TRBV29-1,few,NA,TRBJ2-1,TGCAGCGTCCTCCGGGAAGGGAGAGGCGATGAGCAGTTCTTC,CSVLREGRGDEQFF
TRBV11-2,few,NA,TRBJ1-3,TGTGCCAGCAGCCTAAAATCTGGAAACACCATATATTTT,CASSLKSGNTIYF
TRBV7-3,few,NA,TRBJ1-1,TGTGCCAGCAGTTGGTCGGGTGGCGCCACTGAAGCTTTCTTT,CASSWSGGATEAFF
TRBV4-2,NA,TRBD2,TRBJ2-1,TGTGCCAGCAGCCAAGAGGGACTAGCGGGAGAGATTGAGCAGTTCTTC,CASSQEGLAGEIEQFF
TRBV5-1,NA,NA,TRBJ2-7,TGCGCCAGCAGCCTGAACTCGGGCGGAAGCGGCGGCGAGCAGTACTTC,CASSLNSGGSGGEQYF
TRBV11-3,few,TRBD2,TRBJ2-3,TGTGCCAGCAGCTTAGGCGGGAGGGCCCAGTATTTT,CASSLGGRAQYF
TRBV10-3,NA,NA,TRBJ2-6,TGTGCCATCAGCAGCCCCAGTGAGGCTGGGGCCAACGTCCTGACTTTC,CAISSPSEAGANVLTF
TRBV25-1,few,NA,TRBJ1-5,TGTGCCAGCAGTGTCTCAGGGAAGGTGCAGCCCCAGCATTTT,CASSVSGKVQPQHF
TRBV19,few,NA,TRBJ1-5,TGTGCCAGTATGGGGGGGAGCAATCAGCCCCAGCATTTT,CASMGGSNQPQHF
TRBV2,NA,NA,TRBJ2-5,TGTGCCAGCAGTGGACACCACCAAGAGACCCAGTACTTC,CASSGHHQETQYF
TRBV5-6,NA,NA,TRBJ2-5,TGTGCCAGCAGCTTGGAGGTGGCAGGCCAAGAGACCCAGTACTTC,CASSLEVAGQETQYF
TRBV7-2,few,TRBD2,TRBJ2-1,TGTGCCAGCAGCTATAGGACTAGCGAGTACAATGAGCAGTTCTTC,CASSYRTSEYNEQFF
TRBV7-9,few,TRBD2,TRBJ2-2,TGTGCCAGCAGCTTGGGCGGGAGATGGACCGGGGAGCTGTTTTTT,CASSLGGRWTGELFF
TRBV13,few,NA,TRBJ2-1,TGTGCCAGCAGCGGAGTGGAATCCAATGAGCAGTTCTTC,CASSGVESNEQFF
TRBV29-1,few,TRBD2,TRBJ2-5,TGCAGCGTTGGATCGACTAGCGGGTCGGGGGAGACCCAGTACTTC,CSVGSTSGSGETQYF